Listed below are T cell receptor beta chains from one sample, sequenced in a study of CD8+CD57+ T cells in acquired aplastic anemia. TCRdb re-derived calls from the reads in MiXCR, one entry per CDR3 protein. The data show more than 95,000 distinct CDR3 sequences, with over 30% seen just once and 2.6% held by the top ten. Sequenced: sorted CD4+, CD8+, or CD8+CD57+ T cells (not recorded which) from PBMCs. All receptors derive from a human donor with aplastic anemia. The CDR3 runs from the conserved cysteine through the conserved F or W. D genes are given only for firm matches. The listing skips clone size in some rows; elsewhere it reads once, few, many or a size class.

clone size,D gene,V gene,J gene,CDR3 protein,CDR3 DNA
-,-,TRBV24-1,TRBJ2-3,CASSPVERGTDTQYF,TGTGCCAGCTCACCAGTGGAACGGGGCACAGATACGCAGTATTTT
-,TRBD2,TRBV5-4,TRBJ2-3,CASSSSGGPLNLQYF,TGTGCCAGCAGCTCCAGCGGGGGCCCTCTAAATTTACAGTATTTT
-,-,TRBV10-3,TRBJ2-5,CAISESEGVQETQYF,TGTGCCATCAGTGAGTCGGAGGGGGTCCAAGAGACCCAGTACTTC
-,-,TRBV19,TRBJ1-1,CASTLGLTEAFF,TGTGCCAGTACCCTAGGACTAACCGAAGCTTTCTTT
many,-,TRBV6-1,TRBJ1-4,CASRGWQGNEKLFF,TGTGCCAGCAGAGGGTGGCAGGGTAATGAAAAACTGTTTTTT
-,-,TRBV11-1,TRBJ1-5,CASSLDAGGGQPQHF,TGTGCCAGCAGCTTAGATGCAGGAGGCGGCCAGCCCCAGCATTTT
many,-,TRBV19,TRBJ1-5,CASTVGRGRQPQHF,TGTGCCAGTACCGTGGGGCGGGGTCGACAGCCCCAGCATTTT
once,-,TRBV10-1,TRBJ2-3,CASSAQVTDTQYF,TGCGCCAGCAGTGCCCAGGTGACAGATACGCAGTATTTT
few,-,TRBV18,TRBJ1-1,CASSPTQQHEAFF,TGTGCCAGCTCACCAACACAGCAACATGAAGCTTTCTTT
-,-,TRBV20-1,TRBJ1-1,CRADEREGTEAFF,TGCAGGGCCGATGAAAGGGAGGGGACTGAAGCTTTCTTT
-,-,TRBV15,TRBJ1-6,CATSRGRAGNSPLHF,TGTGCCACCAGCAGAGGCAGGGCGGGTAATTCACCCCTCCACTTT
-,-,TRBV4-1,TRBJ2-7,CASSQAGLVQTYEQYF,TGCGCCAGCAGCCAAGCGGGGTTGGTTCAGACCTACGAGCAGTACTTC
-,-,TRBV2,TRBJ1-1,CAAGGAEAFF,TGTGCGGCGGGGGGGGCTGAAGCTTTCTTT
-,-,TRBV20-1,TRBJ1-1,CSAYATEAFF,TGCAGTGCCTATGCCACTGAAGCTTTCTTT
once,TRBD2,TRBV20-1,TRBJ2-3,CSVHRLALTDTQYF,TGCAGTGTTCACCGACTAGCCCTCACAGATACGCAGTATTTT
-,-,TRBV4-1,TRBJ2-7,CASSHSGASSYEQYF,TGCGCCAGCAGCCACTCAGGGGCTAGCTCCTACGAGCAGTACTTC
few,-,TRBV18,TRBJ1-4,CASSPNRVNEKLFF,TGTGCCAGCTCACCAAACAGGGTGAATGAAAAACTGTTTTTT
-,TRBD1,TRBV19,TRBJ2-2,CAWSRGTAAGELFF,TGTGCCTGGAGTCGAGGGACAGCTGCCGGGGAGCTGTTTTTT
many,TRBD1,TRBV4-3,TRBJ1-1,CASSPVPGQLNTEAFF,TGCGCCAGCAGCCCTGTACCGGGACAGCTAAACACTGAAGCTTTCTTT
many,-,TRBV5-1,TRBJ1-1,CASSTGTNTEAFF,TGCGCCAGCAGCACGGGGACGAACACTGAAGCTTTCTTT
few,-,TRBV28,TRBJ1-4,CASSPPFQGEKLFF,TGTGCCAGCAGCCCTCCCTTCCAGGGAGAAAAACTGTTTTTT
-,-,TRBV7-2,TRBJ1-1,CASSLVKTQAFF,TGTGCCAGCAGCTTAGTAAAGACCCAAGCTTTCTTT
many,-,TRBV3-1,TRBJ1-2,CASSQVTGGYTF,TGTGCCAGCAGCCAAGTCACGGGCGGCTACACCTTC
many,TRBD1,TRBV24-1,TRBJ2-1,CATSDDRDHEQFF,TGTGCCACCAGTGATGACAGGGATCATGAGCAGTTCTTC
-,TRBD2,TRBV20-1,TRBJ2-1,CSASGSLAGVYEQFF,TGCAGTGCTAGTGGTTCGCTAGCGGGGGTTTATGAGCAGTTCTTC
-,-,TRBV30,TRBJ1-1,CAWGIQGWVNEAFF,TGTGCCTGGGGAATACAGGGATGGGTTAATGAAGCTTTCTTT
many,TRBD1,TRBV6-5,TRBJ1-2,CASSSLTGSGYGYTF,TGTGCCAGCAGTTCCCTGACAGGGTCGGGCTATGGCTACACCTTC
once,-,TRBV9,TRBJ2-1,CASSVLRSPPQFF,TGTGCCAGCAGCGTGCTAAGGTCCCCTCCTCAGTTCTTC
-,-,TRBV12-3/TRBV12-4,TRBJ2-3,CASSLTLSTDTQYF,TGTGCCAGCAGTCTAACATTGAGCACAGATACGCAGTATTTT
many,TRBD1,TRBV19,TRBJ1-1,CASKGTGDTEAFF,TGTGCCAGTAAAGGAACAGGGGACACTGAAGCTTTCTTT
-,TRBD1,TRBV25-1,TRBJ2-1,CASSALDRDNEQFF,TGTGCCAGCAGTGCCCTGGACAGGGACAATGAGCAGTTCTTC
many,-,TRBV14,TRBJ1-2,CASSQDRGGRVDGYTF,TGTGCCAGCAGCCAAGATAGGGGGGGGCGAGTTGATGGCTACACCTTC
many,-,TRBV5-4,TRBJ1-2,CASSTYYGYTF,TGTGCCAGCAGCACGTACTATGGCTACACCTTC
few,-,TRBV18,TRBJ2-5,CASFPSGKETQYF,TGTGCCAGCTTCCCCTCGGGCAAAGAGACCCAGTACTTC
many,-,TRBV9,TRBJ2-5,CGVVGLQETQYF,TGTGGGGTAGTGGGGCTTCAAGAGACCCAGTACTTC
-,-,TRBV29-1,TRBJ2-3,CSVAGRSDTQYF,TGCAGCGTTGCGGGGCGCTCAGATACGCAGTATTTT
-,-,TRBV2,TRBJ1-3,CASSEAGVGAGNTMYF,-
-,-,TRBV9,TRBJ2-3,CASSVETTDTQYF,TGTGCCAGCAGCGTAGAAACGACAGATACGCAGTATTTT
many,-,TRBV5-6,TRBJ1-1,CASSLLTGRMNTEAFF,TGTGCCAGCAGCCTTCTTACGGGACGGATGAACACTGAAGCTTTCTTT
many,-,TRBV4-3,TRBJ2-6,CASSQTNSGANVLTF,TGCGCCAGCAGCCAAACAAACTCTGGGGCCAACGTCCTGACTTTC
-,-,TRBV15,TRBJ1-1,CATSREGTEAFF,TGTGCCACCAGCCGAGAGGGGACTGAAGCTTTCTTT
-,TRBD1,TRBV13,TRBJ2-7,CASRLAGGSYEQYF,TGTGCCAGCAGGTTGGCAGGGGGCTCCTACGAGCAGTACTTC
many,-,TRBV19,TRBJ2-3,CASSNLRGSDTQYF,TGTGCCAGTAGTAACCTAAGGGGTTCAGATACGCAGTATTTT
-,-,TRBV19,TRBJ1-6,CASSIMGQDNSPLHF,TGTGCCAGTAGTATCATGGGGCAGGATAATTCACCCCTCCACTTT
-,TRBD1,TRBV7-9,TRBJ1-2,CASSPGGVYGYTF,TGTGCCAGCAGCCCAGGGGGGGTATATGGCTACACCTTC
many,-,TRBV10-3,TRBJ1-1,CAISPHGDTEAFF,TGTGCCATCAGTCCACATGGGGACACTGAAGCTTTCTTT
many,-,TRBV3-1,TRBJ2-7,CASSQDTNRAYYYEQYF,TGTGCCAGCAGCCAAGATACGAACAGGGCCTACTACTACGAGCAGTACTTC
-,TRBD1,TRBV6-5,TRBJ2-5,CASSYVGTGGGETQYF,TGTGCCAGCAGTTACGTCGGGACAGGGGGCGGGGAGACCCAGTACTTC
many,TRBD1,TRBV9,TRBJ1-6,CASSGGQGASSPLHF,TGTGCCAGCAGCGGCGGACAGGGGGCCTCATCACCCCTCCACTTT
-,TRBD1,TRBV10-1,TRBJ1-2,CASNPGTGRLNYGYTF,TGCGCCAGCAATCCCGGGACAGGACGACTTAACTATGGCTACACCTTC
-,-,TRBV15,TRBJ1-4,CATSRTDNEKLFF,TGTGCCACCAGCAGAACGGACAATGAAAAACTGTTTTTT
once,TRBD2,TRBV5-1,TRBJ2-2,CASSPTSGGPLRTGELFF,TGCGCCAGCAGCCCAACTAGCGGGGGGCCCCTGCGTACCGGGGAGCTGTTTTTT
many,-,TRBV5-6,TRBJ1-1,CASTPGHRNTEAFF,TGTGCCAGCACCCCGGGACACCGGAACACTGAAGCTTTCTTT
medium-sized,-,TRBV10-3,TRBJ1-6,CAIRGEGNSPLHF,TGTGCCATCAGAGGGGAGGGTAATTCACCCCTCCACTTT
-,-,TRBV30,TRBJ1-5,CAWRKPNPGGGNQPQHF,TGTGCCTGGAGGAAGCCTAACCCCGGGGGAGGGAATCAGCCCCAGCATTTT
many,-,TRBV5-1,TRBJ1-2,CASKEATKGGYTF,TGCGCCAGCAAAGAAGCCACCAAAGGGGGCTACACCTTC
-,TRBD1,TRBV15,TRBJ2-7,CATSPDRGRYEQYF,TGTGCCACCAGCCCGGACAGGGGGCGCTACGAGCAGTACTTC
-,-,TRBV10-3,TRBJ2-2,CAISGDTGELFF,TGTGCCATCAGCGGGGACACCGGGGAGCTGTTTTTT